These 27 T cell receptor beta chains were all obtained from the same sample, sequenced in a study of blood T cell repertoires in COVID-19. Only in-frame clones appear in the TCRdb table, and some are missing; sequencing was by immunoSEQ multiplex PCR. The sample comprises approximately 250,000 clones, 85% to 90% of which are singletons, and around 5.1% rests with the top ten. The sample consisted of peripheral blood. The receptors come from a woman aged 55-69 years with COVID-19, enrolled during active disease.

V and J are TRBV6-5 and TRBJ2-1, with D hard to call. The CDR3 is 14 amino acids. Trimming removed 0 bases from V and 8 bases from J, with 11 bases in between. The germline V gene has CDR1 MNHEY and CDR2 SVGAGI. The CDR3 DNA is TGTGCCAGCAGTTACTCGTTACCGCCGGATGAGCAGTTCTTC. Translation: CASSYSLPPDEQFF.

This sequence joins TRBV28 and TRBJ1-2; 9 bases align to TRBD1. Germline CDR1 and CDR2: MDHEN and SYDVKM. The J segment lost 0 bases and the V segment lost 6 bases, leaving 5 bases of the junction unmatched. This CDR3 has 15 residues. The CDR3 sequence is CASSLDRGANYGYTF. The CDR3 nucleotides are TGTGCCAGCAGCCTGGACAGGGGAGCTAACTATGGCTACACCTTC.

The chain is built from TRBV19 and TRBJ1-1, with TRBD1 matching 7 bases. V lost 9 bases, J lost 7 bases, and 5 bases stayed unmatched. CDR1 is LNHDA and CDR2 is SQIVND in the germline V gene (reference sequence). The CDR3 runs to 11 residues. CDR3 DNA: TGTGCCAGCCACTACAGGGGTGAAGCTTTCTTT. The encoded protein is CASHYRGEAFF.

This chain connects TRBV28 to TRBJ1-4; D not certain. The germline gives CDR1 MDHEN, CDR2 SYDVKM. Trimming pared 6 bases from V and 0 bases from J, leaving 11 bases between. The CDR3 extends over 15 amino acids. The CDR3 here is CASSRSGTTNEKLFF. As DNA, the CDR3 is TGTGCCAGCAGCCGCTCCGGGACAACTAATGAAAAACTGTTTTTT.

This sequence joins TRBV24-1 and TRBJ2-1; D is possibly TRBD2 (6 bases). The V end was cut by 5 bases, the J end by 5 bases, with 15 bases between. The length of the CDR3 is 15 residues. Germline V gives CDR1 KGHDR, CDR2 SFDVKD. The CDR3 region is CATSVAGPLDNEQFF. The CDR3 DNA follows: TGTGCCACCAGTGTCGCGGGGCCCTTGGACAATGAGCAGTTCTTC.

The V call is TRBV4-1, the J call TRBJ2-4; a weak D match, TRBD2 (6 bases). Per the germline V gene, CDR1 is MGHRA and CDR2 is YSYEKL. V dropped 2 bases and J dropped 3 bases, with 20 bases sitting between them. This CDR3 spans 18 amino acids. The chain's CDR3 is CASSQMYTSLARKNIQYF. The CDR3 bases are TGCGCCAGCAGCCAAATGTACACCTCCCTAGCGCGCAAAAACATTCAGTACTTC.

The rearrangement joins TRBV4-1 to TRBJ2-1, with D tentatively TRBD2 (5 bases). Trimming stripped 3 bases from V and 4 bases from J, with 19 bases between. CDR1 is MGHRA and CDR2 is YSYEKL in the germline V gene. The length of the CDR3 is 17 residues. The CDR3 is CASSHRGEGVVYNEQFF. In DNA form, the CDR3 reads TGCGCCAGCAGCCATCGGGGAGAGGGTGTAGTATACAATGAGCAGTTCTTC.

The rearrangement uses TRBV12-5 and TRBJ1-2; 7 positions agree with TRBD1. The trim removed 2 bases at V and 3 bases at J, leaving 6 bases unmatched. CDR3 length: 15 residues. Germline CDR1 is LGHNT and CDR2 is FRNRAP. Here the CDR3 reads CASGLWDSPYYGYTF. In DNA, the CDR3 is TGTGCTAGTGGTTTGTGGGACAGCCCTTACTATGGCTACACCTTC.

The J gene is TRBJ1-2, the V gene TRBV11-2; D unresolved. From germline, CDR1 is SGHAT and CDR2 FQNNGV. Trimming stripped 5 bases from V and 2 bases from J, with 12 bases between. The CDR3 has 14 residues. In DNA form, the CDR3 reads TGTGCCAGCAGCCCAAACAGTCGGAACTATGGCTACACCTTC. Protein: CASSPNSRNYGYTF.

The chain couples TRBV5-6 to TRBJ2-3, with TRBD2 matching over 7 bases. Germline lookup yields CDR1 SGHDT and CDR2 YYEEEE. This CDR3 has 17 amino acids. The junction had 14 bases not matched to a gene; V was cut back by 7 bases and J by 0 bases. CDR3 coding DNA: TGTGCCAGCGTCCTAGCGGTTATCATTTCTAGCACAGATACGCAGTATTTT. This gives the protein CASVLAVIISSTDTQYF.

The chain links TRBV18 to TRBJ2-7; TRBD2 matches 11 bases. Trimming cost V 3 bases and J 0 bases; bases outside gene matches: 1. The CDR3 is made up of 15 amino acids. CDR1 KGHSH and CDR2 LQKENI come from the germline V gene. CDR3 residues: CASSPTSGSSYEQYF. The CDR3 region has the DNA TGTGCCAGCTCACCCACTAGCGGGAGCTCCTACGAGCAGTACTTC.

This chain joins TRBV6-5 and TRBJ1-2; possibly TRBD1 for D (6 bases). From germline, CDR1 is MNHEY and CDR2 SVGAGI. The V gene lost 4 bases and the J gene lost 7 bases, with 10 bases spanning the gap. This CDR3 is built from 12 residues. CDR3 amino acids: CASSSPGVGYTF. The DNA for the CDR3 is TGTGCCAGCAGTTCCCCAGGGGTTGGCTACACCTTC.

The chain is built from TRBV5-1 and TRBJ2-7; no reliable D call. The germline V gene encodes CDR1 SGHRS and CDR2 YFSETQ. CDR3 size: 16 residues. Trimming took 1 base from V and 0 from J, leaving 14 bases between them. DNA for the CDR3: TGCGCCAGCAGCTTGAGGCCCACACCTAGCTCCTACGAGCAGTACTTC. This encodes CASSLRPTPSSYEQYF. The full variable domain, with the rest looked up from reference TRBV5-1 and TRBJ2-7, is KAGVTQTPRYLIKTRGQQVTLSCSPISGHRSVSWYQQTPGQGLQFLFEYFSETQRNKGNFPGRFSGRQFSNSRSEMNVSTLELGDSALYLCASSLRPTPSSYEQYFGPGTRLTVT.

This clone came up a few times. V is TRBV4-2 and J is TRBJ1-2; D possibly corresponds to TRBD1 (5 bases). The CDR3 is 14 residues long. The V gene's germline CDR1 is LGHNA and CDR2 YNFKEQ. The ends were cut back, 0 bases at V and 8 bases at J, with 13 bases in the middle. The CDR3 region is CASSQEEGWEGYTF. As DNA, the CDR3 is TGTGCCAGCAGCCAAGAGGAGGGGTGGGAAGGCTACACCTTC.

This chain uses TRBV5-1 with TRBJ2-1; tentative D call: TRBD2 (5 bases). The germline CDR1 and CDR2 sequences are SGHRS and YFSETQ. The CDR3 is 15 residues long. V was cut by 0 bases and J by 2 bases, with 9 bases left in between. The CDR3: CASSLEGGTYNEQFF. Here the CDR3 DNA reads TGCGCCAGCAGCTTGGAAGGAGGAACCTACAATGAGCAGTTCTTC.

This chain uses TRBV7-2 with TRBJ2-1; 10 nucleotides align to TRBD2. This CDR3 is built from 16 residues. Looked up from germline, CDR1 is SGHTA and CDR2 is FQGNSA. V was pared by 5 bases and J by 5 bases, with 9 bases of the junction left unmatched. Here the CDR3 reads CASSSYQGLANNEQFF. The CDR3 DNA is TGTGCCAGCAGCAGCTACCAGGGACTAGCGAACAATGAGCAGTTCTTC.

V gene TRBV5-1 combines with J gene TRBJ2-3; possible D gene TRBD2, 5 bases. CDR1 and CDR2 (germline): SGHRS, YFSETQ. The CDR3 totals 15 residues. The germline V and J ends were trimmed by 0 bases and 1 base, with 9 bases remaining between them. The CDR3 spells CASSLDGLRTDTQYF. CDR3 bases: TGCGCCAGCAGCTTGGACGGACTCCGCACAGATACGCAGTATTTT.

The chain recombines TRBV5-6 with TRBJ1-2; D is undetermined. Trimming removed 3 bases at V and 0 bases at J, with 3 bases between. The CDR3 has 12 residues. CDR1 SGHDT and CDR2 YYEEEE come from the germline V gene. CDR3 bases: TGTGCCAGCAGCTACTCTAACTATGGCTACACCTTC. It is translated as CASSYSNYGYTF.

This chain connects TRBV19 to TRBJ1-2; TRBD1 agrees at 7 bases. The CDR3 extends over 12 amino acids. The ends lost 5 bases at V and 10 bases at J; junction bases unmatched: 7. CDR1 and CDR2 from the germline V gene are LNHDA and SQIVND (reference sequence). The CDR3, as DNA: TGTGCCAGTAGTGTCGGACAGGTGGTCTACACCTTC. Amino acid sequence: CASSVGQVVYTF.

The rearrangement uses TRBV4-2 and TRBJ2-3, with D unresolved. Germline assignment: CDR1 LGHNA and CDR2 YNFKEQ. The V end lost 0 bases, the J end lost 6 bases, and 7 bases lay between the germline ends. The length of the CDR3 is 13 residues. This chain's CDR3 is CASSQDFRDTQYF. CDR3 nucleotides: TGTGCCAGCAGCCAAGATTTTCGGGATACGCAGTATTTT.

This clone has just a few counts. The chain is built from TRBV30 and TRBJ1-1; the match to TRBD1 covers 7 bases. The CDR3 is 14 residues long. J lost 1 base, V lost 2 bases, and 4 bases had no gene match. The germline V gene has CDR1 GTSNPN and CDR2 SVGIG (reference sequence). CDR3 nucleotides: TGTGCCTGGAGTCGAGGGACAGCGAACACTGAAGCTTTCTTT. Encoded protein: CAWSRGTANTEAFF. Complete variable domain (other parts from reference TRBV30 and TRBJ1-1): SQTIHQWPATLVQPVGSPLSLECTVEGTSNPNLYWYRQAAGRGLQLLFYSVGIGQISSEVPQNLSASRPQDRQFILSSKKLLLSDSGFYLCAWSRGTANTEAFFGQGTRLTVV.

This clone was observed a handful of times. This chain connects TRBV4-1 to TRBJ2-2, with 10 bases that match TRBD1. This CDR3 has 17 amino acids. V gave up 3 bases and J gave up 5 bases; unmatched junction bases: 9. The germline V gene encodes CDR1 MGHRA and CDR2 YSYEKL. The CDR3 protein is CASSHPRDRGGTGELFF. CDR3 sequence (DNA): TGCGCCAGCAGCCACCCGCGGGACAGGGGAGGGACCGGGGAGCTGTTTTTT.

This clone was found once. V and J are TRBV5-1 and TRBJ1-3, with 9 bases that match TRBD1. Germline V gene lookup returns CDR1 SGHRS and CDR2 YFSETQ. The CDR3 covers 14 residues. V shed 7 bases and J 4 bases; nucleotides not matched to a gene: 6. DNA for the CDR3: TGCGCCAGCGCACCGACAGGGGGAGGAAACACCATATATTTT. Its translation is CASAPTGGGNTIYF.

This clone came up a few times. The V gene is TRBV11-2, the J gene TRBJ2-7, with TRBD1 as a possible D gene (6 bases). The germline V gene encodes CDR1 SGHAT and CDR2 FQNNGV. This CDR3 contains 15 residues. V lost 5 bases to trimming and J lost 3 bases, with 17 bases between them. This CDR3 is CASSPTPGHGYEQYF. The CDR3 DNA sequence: TGTGCCAGCAGCCCAACGCCGGGACACGGCTACGAGCAGTACTTC.

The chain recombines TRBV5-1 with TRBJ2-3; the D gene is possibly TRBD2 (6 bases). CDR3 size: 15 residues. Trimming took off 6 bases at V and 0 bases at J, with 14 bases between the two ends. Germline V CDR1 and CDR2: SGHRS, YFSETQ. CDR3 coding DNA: TGCGCCAGCATGTTCGGCGGGACTAGCACAGATACGCAGTATTTT. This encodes CASMFGGTSTDTQYF. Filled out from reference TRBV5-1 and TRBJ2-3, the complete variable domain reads KAGVTQTPRYLIKTRGQQVTLSCSPISGHRSVSWYQQTPGQGLQFLFEYFSETQRNKGNFPGRFSGRQFSNSRSEMNVSTLELGDSALYLCASMFGGTSTDTQYFGPGTRLTVL.

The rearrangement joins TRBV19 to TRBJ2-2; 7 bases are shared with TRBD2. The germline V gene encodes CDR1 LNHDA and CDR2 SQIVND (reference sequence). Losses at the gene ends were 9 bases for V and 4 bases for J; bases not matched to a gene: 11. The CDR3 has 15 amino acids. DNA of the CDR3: TGTGCCAGCAAAATGGGGCGGGAGTTCACCGGGGAGCTGTTTTTT. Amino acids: CASKMGREFTGELFF.

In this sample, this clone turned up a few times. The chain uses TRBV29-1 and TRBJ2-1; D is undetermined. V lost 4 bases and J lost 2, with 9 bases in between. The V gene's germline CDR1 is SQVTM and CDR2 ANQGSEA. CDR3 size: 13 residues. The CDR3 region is CSVGSGPYNEQFF. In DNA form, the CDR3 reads TGCAGCGTTGGAAGTGGCCCCTACAATGAGCAGTTCTTC.